These T cell receptor beta chains were read from a single sample in a study of CD8+ T cells in alopecia areata. Some clones are missing from TCRdb's copy, which holds only in-frame ones; the method was immunoSEQ multiplex PCR. The table has roughly 150,000 clones, over 45% seen once. Sequencing input: CD4+ T cells sorted from blood. These receptors all come from a human donor with alopecia areata. The CDR3 runs from the conserved cysteine through the conserved F or W. The D gene is left open where the match is weak. Not every row has a clone size; where given, it reads once, few, many or a size class.

v_gene	j_gene	d_gene	abundance	CDR3aa	CDR3nt
TRBV6-6	TRBJ2-3	.	once	CASRLTGQRANTQYF	TGTGCCAGCAGACTGACGGGACAAAGGGCTAATACGCAGTATTTT
TRBV5-1	TRBJ1-1	.	once	CASSFPGVTEAFF	TGCGCCAGCAGCTTTCCCGGGGTCACTGAAGCTTTCTTT
TRBV29-1	TRBJ1-2	.	.	CSAEVQQGLGYTF	TGCAGCGCAGAAGTACAACAGGGATTGGGCTACACCTTC
TRBV4-1	TRBJ1-2	.	.	CASSPGPYGYTF	TGCGCCAGCAGCCCTGGCCCTTATGGCTACACCTTC
TRBV9	TRBJ1-2	.	.	CASSVDLRDNYGYTF	TGTGCCAGCAGCGTAGATTTGAGGGACAACTATGGCTACACCTTC
TRBV5-1	TRBJ2-3	.	.	CASGGDHTPDTQYF	TGCGCCAGCGGAGGCGACCACACCCCAGATACGCAGTATTTT
TRBV29-1	TRBJ2-1	TRBD1	.	CSVGTGGYNEQFF	TGCAGCGTTGGCACAGGGGGCTACAATGAGCAGTTCTTC
TRBV2	TRBJ2-5	.	once	CASSEEYQETQYF	TGTGCCAGCAGTGAGGAGTACCAAGAGACCCAGTACTTC
TRBV20-1	TRBJ2-7	.	few	CSASPGHEQYF	TGCAGTGCTTCGCCCGGGCACGAGCAGTACTTC
TRBV2	TRBJ2-3	.	.	CASSGLSTDTQYF	TGTGCCAGTAGCGGCCTTAGCACAGATACGCAGTATTTT
TRBV29-1	TRBJ1-1	.	few	CSVVRASNTEAFF	TGCAGCGTTGTGCGGGCTAGCAACACTGAAGCTTTCTTT
TRBV27	TRBJ1-5	.	.	CATRRTEYSNQPQHF	TGTGCCACCAGACGGACGGAATATAGCAATCAGCCCCAGCATTTT
TRBV29-1	TRBJ2-1	TRBD2	.	CSVAGTSVEQFF	TGCAGCGTTGCCGGGACTAGCGTCGAGCAGTTCTTC
TRBV7-2	TRBJ2-1	TRBD2	few	CASSRQIASGRAIEQFF	TGTGCCAGCAGCAGACAGATCGCTAGCGGGAGGGCCATTGAGCAGTTCTTC
TRBV7-9	TRBJ2-5	.	.	CASTREETQYF	TGTGCCAGCACTAGGGAAGAGACCCAGTACTTC
TRBV30	TRBJ2-2	TRBD2	few	CAWSVLAGVSGELFF	TGTGCCTGGAGTGTGCTAGCGGGAGTTAGCGGGGAGCTGTTTTTT
TRBV30	TRBJ2-2	.	.	CAWSVGGSLTGELFF	TGTGCCTGGAGTGTTGGAGGATCCCTCACCGGGGAGCTGTTTTTT